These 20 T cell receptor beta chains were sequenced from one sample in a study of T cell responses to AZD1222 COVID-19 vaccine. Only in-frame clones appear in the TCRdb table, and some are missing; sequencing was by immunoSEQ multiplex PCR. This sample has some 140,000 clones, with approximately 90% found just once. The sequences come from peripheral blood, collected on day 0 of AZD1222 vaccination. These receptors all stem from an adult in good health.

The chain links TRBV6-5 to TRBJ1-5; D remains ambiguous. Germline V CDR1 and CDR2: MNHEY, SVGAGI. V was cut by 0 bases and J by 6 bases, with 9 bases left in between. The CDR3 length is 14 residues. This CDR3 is CASSYSHPIQPQHF. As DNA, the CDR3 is TGTGCCAGCAGTTACTCTCATCCGATTCAGCCCCAGCATTTT.

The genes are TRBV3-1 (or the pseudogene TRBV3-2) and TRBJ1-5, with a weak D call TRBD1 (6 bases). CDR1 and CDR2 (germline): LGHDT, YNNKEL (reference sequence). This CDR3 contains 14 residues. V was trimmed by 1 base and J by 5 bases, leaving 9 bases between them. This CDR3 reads CASSQGGGDQPQHF. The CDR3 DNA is TGTGCCAGCAGCCAAGGAGGGGGGGATCAGCCCCAGCATTTT.

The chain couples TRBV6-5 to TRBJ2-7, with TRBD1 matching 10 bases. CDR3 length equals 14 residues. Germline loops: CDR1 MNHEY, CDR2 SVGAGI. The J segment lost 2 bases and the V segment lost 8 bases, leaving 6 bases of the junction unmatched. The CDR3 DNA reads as TGTGCCAGCGGTCGTGGGACAGGGGCCTACGAGCAGTACTTC. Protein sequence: CASGRGTGAYEQYF.

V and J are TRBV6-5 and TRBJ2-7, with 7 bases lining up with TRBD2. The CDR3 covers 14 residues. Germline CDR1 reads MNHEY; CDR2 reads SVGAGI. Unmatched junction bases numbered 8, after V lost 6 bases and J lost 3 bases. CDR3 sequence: CASRSGGPDYEQYF. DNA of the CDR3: TGTGCCAGCAGGTCGGGGGGTCCTGACTACGAGCAGTACTTC.

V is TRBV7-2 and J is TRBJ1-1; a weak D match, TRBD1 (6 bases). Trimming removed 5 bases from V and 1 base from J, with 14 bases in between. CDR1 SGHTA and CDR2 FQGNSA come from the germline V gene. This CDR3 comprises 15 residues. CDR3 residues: CASSPRGGQNTEAFF. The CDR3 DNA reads TGTGCCAGCAGCCCAAGGGGGGGGCAGAACACTGAAGCTTTCTTT.

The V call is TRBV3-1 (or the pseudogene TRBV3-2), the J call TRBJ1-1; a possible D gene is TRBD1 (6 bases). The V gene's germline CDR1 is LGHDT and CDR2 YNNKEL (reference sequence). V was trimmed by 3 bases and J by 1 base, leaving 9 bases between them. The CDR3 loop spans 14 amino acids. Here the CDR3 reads CASSQKQGNTEAFF. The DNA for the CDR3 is TGTGCCAGCAGCCAGAAACAGGGGAACACTGAAGCTTTCTTT.

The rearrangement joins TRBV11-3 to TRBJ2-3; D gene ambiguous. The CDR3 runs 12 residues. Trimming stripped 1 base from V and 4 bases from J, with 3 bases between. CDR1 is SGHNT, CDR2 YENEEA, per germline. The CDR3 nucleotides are TGTGCCAGCAGCTTAGGAGCAGATACGCAGTATTTT. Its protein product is CASSLGADTQYF. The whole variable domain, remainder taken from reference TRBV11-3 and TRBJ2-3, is EAGVVQSPRYKIIEKKQPVAFWCNPISGHNTLYWYLQNLGQGPELLIRYENEEAVDDSQLPKDRFSAERLKGVDSTLKIQPAELGDSAVYLCASSLGADTQYFGPGTRLTVL.

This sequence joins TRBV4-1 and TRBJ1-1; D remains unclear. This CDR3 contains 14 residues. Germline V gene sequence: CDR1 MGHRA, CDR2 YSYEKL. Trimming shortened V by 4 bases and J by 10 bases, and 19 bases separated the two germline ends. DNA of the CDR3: TGCGCCAGCAGCCGCTCTGGTGAGGGCATCGCAGCTTTCTTT. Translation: CASSRSGEGIAAFF.

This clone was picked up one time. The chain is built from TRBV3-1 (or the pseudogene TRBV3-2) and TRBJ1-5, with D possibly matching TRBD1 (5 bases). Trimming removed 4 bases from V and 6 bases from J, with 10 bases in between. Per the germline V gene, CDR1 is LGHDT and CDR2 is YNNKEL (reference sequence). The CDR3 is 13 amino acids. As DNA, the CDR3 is TGTGCCAGCAGCCCTCGCGACAGTCAGCCCCAGCATTTT. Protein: CASSPRDSQPQHF.

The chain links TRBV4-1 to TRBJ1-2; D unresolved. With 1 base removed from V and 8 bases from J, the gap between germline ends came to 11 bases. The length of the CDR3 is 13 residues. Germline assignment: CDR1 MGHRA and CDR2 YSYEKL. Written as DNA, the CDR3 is TGCGCCAGCAGCCAAGTGGTTTTAGGAGGCTACACCTTC. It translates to CASSQVVLGGYTF.

CDR3 DNA: TGTGCCAGCAGCCAAGAGATTTACAATGAGCAGTTCTTC. It yields the protein CASSQEIYNEQFF. V and J are TRBV4-2 and TRBJ2-1, with D uncertain. Trimming took 0 bases from V and 4 from J, leaving 4 bases between them. Germline V gene lookup returns CDR1 LGHNA and CDR2 YNFKEQ. The CDR3 is 13 amino acids.

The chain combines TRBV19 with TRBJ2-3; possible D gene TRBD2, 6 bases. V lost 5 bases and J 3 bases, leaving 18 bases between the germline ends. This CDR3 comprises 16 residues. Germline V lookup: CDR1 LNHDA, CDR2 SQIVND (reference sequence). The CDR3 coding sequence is TGTGCCAGTAGTGCCCTGATGGGCCGGGGGACAGATACGCAGTATTTT. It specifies CASSALMGRGTDTQYF.

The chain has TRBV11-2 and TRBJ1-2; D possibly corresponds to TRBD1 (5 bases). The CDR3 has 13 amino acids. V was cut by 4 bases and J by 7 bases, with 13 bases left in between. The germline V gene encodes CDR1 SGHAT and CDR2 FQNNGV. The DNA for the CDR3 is TGTGCCAGCAGCTCCGACAGCTCGGCTGGCTACACCTTC. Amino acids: CASSSDSSAGYTF.

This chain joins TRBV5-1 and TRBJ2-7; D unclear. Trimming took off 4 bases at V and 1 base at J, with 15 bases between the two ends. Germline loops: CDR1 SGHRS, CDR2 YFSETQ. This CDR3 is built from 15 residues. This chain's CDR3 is CASSTVGDTSYEQYF. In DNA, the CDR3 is TGCGCCAGCAGCACCGTGGGTGACACTTCCTACGAGCAGTACTTC.

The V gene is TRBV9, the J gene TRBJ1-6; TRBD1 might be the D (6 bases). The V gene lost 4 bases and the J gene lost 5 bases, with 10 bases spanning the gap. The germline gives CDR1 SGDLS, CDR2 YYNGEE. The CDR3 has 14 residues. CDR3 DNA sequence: TGTGCCAGCAGCCCACGGACAGATAATTCACCCCTCCACTTT. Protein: CASSPRTDNSPLHF.

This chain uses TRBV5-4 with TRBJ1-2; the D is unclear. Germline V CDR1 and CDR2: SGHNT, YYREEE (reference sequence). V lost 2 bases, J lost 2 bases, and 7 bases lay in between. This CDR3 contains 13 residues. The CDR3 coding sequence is TGTGCCAGCAGCTTCGGACGGAACTATGGCTACACCTTC. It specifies CASSFGRNYGYTF.

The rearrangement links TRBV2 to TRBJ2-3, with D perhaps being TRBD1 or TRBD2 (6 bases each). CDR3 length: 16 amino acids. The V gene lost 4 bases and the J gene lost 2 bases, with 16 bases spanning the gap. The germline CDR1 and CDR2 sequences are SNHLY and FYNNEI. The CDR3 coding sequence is TGTGCCAGCAGTGTCGGGTCGGGGGCCCTCACAGATACGCAGTATTTT. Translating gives CASSVGSGALTDTQYF.

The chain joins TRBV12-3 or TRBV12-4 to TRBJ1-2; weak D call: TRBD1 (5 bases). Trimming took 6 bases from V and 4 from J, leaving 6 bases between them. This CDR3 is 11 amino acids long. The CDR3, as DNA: TGTGCCAGCAGCCAGGGCTATGGCTACACCTTC. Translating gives CASSQGYGYTF.

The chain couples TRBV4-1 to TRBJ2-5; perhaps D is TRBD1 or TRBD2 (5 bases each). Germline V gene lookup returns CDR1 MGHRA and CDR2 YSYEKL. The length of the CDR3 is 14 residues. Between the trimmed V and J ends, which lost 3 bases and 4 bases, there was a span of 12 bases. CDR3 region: CASSQVPGRETQYF. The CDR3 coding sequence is TGCGCCAGCAGCCAGGTCCCGGGGCGAGAGACCCAGTACTTC.

CDR3 DNA: TGTGCCATCAGTGAGCCGCCAGGCTCTGGAAACACCATATATTTT. Protein sequence: CAISEPPGSGNTIYF. The rearrangement links TRBV10-3 to TRBJ1-3; D call uncertain. The CDR3 is 15 amino acids. Trimming shortened V by 2 bases and J by 0 bases, and 8 bases separated the two germline ends. Germline assignment: CDR1 ENHRY and CDR2 SYGVKD.